Here is one T cell receptor beta chain with its context. Its target is not known. An end of the junction differs from the germline gene, which may be a read error. From germline, CDR1 is SSHAT and CDR2 FNYEAQ (reference sequence). This CDR3 has 15 residues. The data derive from a study of cytomegalovirus exposure and HLA in healthy donors. The PCR ran on 60 Vbeta and 13 Jbeta primers. Assay: immunoSEQ multiplex PCR; the TCRdb copy retains only in-frame clones and omits some. The sample gives around 110,000 clones, less than 80% of which show up once; roughly 10% is in the top ten. General observations from the study: In most subjects, TCR beta sequences reportedly gave accurate predictions of HLA-A and HLA-B alleles. In all likelihood, a cluster of highly shared sequence variants was a sequencing artifact.

This sequence joins TRBV7-7 and TRBJ2-1; 11 nucleotides align to TRBD2. The receptor's source is a woman aged 40 to 50 in good health and CMV-seropositive. Sequences were obtained from PBMCs. CDR3 DNA sequence: TGTGCTAGCAGCTTGGGACTAGCGGAGCCCAATGAGCAGTTCTTC. Translation gives CASSLGLAEPNEQFF.